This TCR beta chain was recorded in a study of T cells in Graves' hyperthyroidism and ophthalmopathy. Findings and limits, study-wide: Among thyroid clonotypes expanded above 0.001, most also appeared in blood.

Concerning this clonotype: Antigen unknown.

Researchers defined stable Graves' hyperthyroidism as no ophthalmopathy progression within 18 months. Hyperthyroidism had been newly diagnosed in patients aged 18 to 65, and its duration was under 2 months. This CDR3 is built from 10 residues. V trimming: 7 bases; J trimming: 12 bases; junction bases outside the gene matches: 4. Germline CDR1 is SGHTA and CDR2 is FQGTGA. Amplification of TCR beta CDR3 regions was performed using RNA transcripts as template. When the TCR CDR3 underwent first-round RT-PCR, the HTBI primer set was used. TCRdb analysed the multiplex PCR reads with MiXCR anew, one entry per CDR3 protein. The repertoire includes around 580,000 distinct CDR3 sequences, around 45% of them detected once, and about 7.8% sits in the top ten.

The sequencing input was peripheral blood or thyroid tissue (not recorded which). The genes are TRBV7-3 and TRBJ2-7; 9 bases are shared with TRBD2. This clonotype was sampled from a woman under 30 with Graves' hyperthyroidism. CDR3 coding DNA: TGTGCCAGCAAGGGGCGGGAGGGGTACTTC. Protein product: CASKGREGYF.